Included here is one TCR beta chain sequence, with context. The data stem from a study of preoperative IRX-2 immunotherapy in early breast cancer. The treatment was: preoperative locoregional IRX-2 cytokine immunotherapy. Preoperative locoregional IRX-2 cytokine immunotherapy was tested in the phase Ib source study. The data were produced by immunoSEQ multiplex PCR, yet TCRdb's version contains in-frame clones alone and is incomplete. The sample consists of roughly 11,000 clones, around 80% of them appearing once. The CDR3 totals 15 residues. The V gene's germline CDR1 is LNHDA and CDR2 SQIVND (reference sequence). Trimming at V came to 7 bases and at J to 3 bases, leaving 9 bases not matched to a gene.

The sequence derives from a human donor with breast cancer. The source was lymph node tissue, collected before IRX-2 immunotherapy. V and J are TRBV19 and TRBJ2-1; 7 bases line up with TRBD2. CDR3 coding DNA: TGTGCCAGTATGGGCGGGCTAGCGGTCTACAATGAGCAGTTCTTC. This sequence encodes CASMGGLAVYNEQFF.